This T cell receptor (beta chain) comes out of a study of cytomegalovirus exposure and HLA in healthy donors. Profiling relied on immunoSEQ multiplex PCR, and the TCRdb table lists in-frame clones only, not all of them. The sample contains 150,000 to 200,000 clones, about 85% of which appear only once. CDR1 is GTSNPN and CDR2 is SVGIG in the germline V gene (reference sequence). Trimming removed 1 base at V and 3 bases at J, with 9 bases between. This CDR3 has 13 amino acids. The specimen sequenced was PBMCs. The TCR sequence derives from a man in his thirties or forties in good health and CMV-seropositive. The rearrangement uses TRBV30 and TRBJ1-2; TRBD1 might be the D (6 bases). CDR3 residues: CAWSDRAHYGYTF. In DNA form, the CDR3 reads TGTGCCTGGAGTGACAGGGCGCACTATGGCTACACCTTC.